This TCR beta chain was recorded in a study of graft-versus-host responses after intestinal transplantation. The CDR3 spans 13 residues. V lost 4 bases, J lost 7 bases, and 11 bases lay in between. CDR1 is WSHSY and CDR2 is SAAADI in the germline V gene. Concerning this clone: Its specificity is unknown.

Study conclusions and caveats: With peak circulating GvH clone levels came an association with early post-transplant HvG declines. Investigators detected GvH clones in recipient marrow, with some emerging earlier in ileum or blood.

The protocol was immunoSEQ multiplex PCR, while the TCRdb copy is restricted to in-frame clones and leaves out a portion. The table has approximately 90,000 clones, about nine tenths seen once. The chain couples TRBV10-2 to TRBJ1-5; D not certain. Sequencing used unstimulated CD8+ T cells sorted from spleen or lymph node cells, obtained before intestinal transplant. The source is a human donor who received an intestinal transplant. The CDR3 loop reads CASSVDILQPQHF. Here the CDR3 DNA reads TGCGCCAGCAGTGTAGACATACTGCAGCCCCAGCATTTT.